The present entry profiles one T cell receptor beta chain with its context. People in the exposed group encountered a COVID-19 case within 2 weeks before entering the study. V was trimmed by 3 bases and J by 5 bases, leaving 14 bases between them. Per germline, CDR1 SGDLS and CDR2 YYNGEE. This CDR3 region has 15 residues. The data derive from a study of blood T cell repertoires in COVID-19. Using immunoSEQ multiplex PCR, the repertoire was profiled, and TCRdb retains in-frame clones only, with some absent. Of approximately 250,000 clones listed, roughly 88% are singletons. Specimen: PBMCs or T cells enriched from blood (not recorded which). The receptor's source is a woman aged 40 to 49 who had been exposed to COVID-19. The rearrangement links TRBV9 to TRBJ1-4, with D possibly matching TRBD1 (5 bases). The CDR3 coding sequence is TGTGCCAGCAGCGCCTCCACGGGGGAAAATGAAAAACTGTTTTTT. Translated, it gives CASSASTGENEKLFF.